These 30 T cell receptor beta chains were sequenced from one sample in a study of shared clonotypes between healthy human individuals. Using immunoSEQ multiplex PCR, the repertoire was profiled, and TCRdb retains in-frame clones only, with some absent. The sample includes fewer than 2.5 million clones, roughly 93% of them seen just once. Material: naive CD4+ T cells from PBMCs. The subset here: CD45RA+ positively selected. Every receptor here comes from a man aged 18 to 30 in good health. Some clones in this sample may be carry-over from other donors' samples.

DNA of the CDR3: TGCGCCAGCAGCCAAGACTTACTGCCCGGCAGAAACTCCTACGAGCAGTACTTC. Translation: CASSQDLLPGRNSYEQYF. The rearrangement uses TRBV4-1 and TRBJ2-7; no definite D call. With 0 bases removed from V and 0 bases from J, the gap between germline ends came to 18 bases. This CDR3 comprises 18 residues. CDR1 and CDR2 (germline): MGHRA, YSYEKL.

The genes are TRBV7-3 and TRBJ2-7; 7 bases align to TRBD2. This CDR3 contains 16 residues. V was clipped by 4 bases and J by 5 bases; unmatched bases: 14. CDR1 and CDR2 from the germline V gene are SGHTA and FQGTGA. The CDR3 region is CASSSLGRAGFNEQYF. The CDR3 bases are TGTGCCAGCAGCTCCCTGGGGAGGGCGGGGTTCAACGAGCAGTACTTC.

This clone was detected once. At the DNA level, this CDR3 is encoded by other sequences in the same sample as well. The CDR3 sequence is CASSLGQFYEQYF. CDR3 nucleotide sequence: TGTGCCAGCAGCTTAGGACAGTTTTACGAGCAGTACTTC. The V and J genes are TRBV7-9 and TRBJ2-7, with a tentative D call TRBD1 (5 bases). This CDR3 is built from 13 residues. The V gene lost 1 base and the J gene lost 4 bases, with 8 bases spanning the gap. The V gene's germline CDR1 is SEHNR and CDR2 FQNEAQ (reference sequence). The full variable domain, rest sourced from reference TRBV7-9 and TRBJ2-7, is DTGVSQNPRHKITKRGQNVTFRCDPISEHNRLYWYRQTLGQGPEFLTYFQNEAQLEKSRLLSDRFSAERPKGSFSTLEIQRTEQGDSAMYLCASSLGQFYEQYFGPGTRLTVT.

V usage is TRBV7-2 and J usage is TRBJ1-1; D not certain. V was trimmed by 3 bases and J by 0 bases, leaving 8 bases between them. This CDR3 has 14 residues. Germline V CDR1 and CDR2: SGHTA, FQGNSA. DNA for the CDR3: TGTGCCAGCAGCTTCAGACTCTTGAACACTGAAGCTTTCTTT. It codes for CASSFRLLNTEAFF.

Details on this clone: Other DNA sequences in this sample translate to the same CDR3. J is TRBJ2-3 and V is TRBV19, with D unclear. The CDR3 has 14 residues. In germline, CDR1 is LNHDA, CDR2 SQIVND (reference sequence). Trimming removed 3 bases from V and 0 bases from J, with 7 bases in between. The CDR3 bases are TGTGCCAGTAGTATCGGTCCAAGCACAGATACGCAGTATTTT. Amino acid sequence: CASSIGPSTDTQYF.

The chain links TRBV9 to TRBJ2-3; D call uncertain. CDR3 length: 14 amino acids. Germline CDR1 reads SGDLS; CDR2 reads YYNGEE. Trimming removed 1 base from V and 0 bases from J, with 6 bases in between. CDR3 DNA sequence: TGTGCCAGCAGCGTAAGACAAAGCACAGATACGCAGTATTTT. This codes for CASSVRQSTDTQYF.

V usage is TRBV5-1 and J usage is TRBJ2-7; D could derive from TRBD1 or TRBD2 (5 bases each). The germline V and J ends were trimmed by 0 bases and 2 bases, with 18 bases remaining between them. Germline CDR1 reads SGHRS; CDR2 reads YFSETQ. This CDR3 contains 17 residues. CDR3 protein: CASSLATSVPGPYEQYF. In DNA, the CDR3 is TGCGCCAGCAGCTTGGCTACCAGCGTACCGGGGCCCTACGAGCAGTACTTC.

This chain uses TRBV18 with TRBJ2-7; tentatively, D is TRBD1 (5 bases). The CDR3 runs 17 residues. The V gene's germline CDR1 is KGHSH and CDR2 LQKENI. Trimming took 2 bases from V and 1 from J, leaving 18 bases between them. The CDR3 nucleotides read TGTGCCAGCTCACCATCCCCTCGGGCAGGGTCTTCCTACGAGCAGTACTTC. It specifies CASSPSPRAGSSYEQYF.

About this clone itself: A read error may account for a junction end that differs from germline. J is TRBJ2-3 and V is TRBV4-1; 13 nucleotides match TRBD2. The CDR3 extends over 17 amino acids. CDR1 MGHRA and CDR2 YSYEKL come from the germline V gene. CDR3 nucleotides: TGCGCCAGCAGCAAAGAAGGGGGACTAGCGGGAACAGATACGCAGTATTTT. Translation gives CASSKEGGLAGTDTQYF.

The table lists this clone with a few counts. This chain uses TRBV19 with TRBJ1-2, with 8 bases matching TRBD1. Germline trimming cut 4 bases from V and 1 base from J; bases unmatched to any gene: 8. Germline lookup yields CDR1 LNHDA and CDR2 SQIVND (reference sequence). There are 16 residues in the CDR3. DNA for the CDR3: TGTGCCAGTAGTACCGCCGGACAGGGTGGTAACTATGGCTACACCTTC. This codes for CASSTAGQGGNYGYTF.

CDR3 in DNA: TGTGCCAGCACCCTTTCGGGGCAGCCCCAGCATTTT. This gives the protein CASTLSGQPQHF. The chain combines TRBV6-1 with TRBJ1-5; D ambiguous. Per the germline V gene, CDR1 is MNHNS and CDR2 is SASEGT. CDR3 length equals 12 residues. Trimming shortened V by 7 bases and J by 7 bases, and 11 bases separated the two germline ends.

This clone was observed once. V and J are TRBV5-1 and TRBJ2-1, with 11 positions matching TRBD2. Losses at the gene ends were 2 bases for V and 4 bases for J; bases not matched to a gene: 5. The CDR3 has 16 residues. Germline-derived CDR1 and CDR2 are SGHRS and YFSETQ. CDR3 amino acids: CASSFSGTSGYNEQFF. The CDR3 DNA reads as TGCGCCAGCAGCTTCTCCGGGACTAGCGGATACAATGAGCAGTTCTTC.

Note on this clone: Other DNA sequences in the same sample also yield this CDR3. The V and J genes are TRBV28 and TRBJ1-2; possible D gene TRBD1, 6 bases. The V end lost 2 bases, the J end lost 2 bases, and 12 bases lay between the germline ends. CDR3 size: 15 residues. CDR1 is MDHEN and CDR2 is SYDVKM in the germline V gene. CDR3 protein: CASSLGGQRNYGYTF. CDR3 DNA: TGTGCCAGCAGTTTAGGCGGACAGAGGAACTATGGCTACACCTTC.

This clone was seen only once. The sample carries other DNA sequences with the same CDR3. The chain joins TRBV7-9 to TRBJ1-1, with no clear D. This CDR3 region has 14 residues. The germline CDR1 and CDR2 sequences are SEHNR and FQNEAQ (reference sequence). V lost 4 bases and J 1 base, leaving 10 bases between the germline ends. The CDR3 sequence is CASSSQGPNTEAFF. The CDR3 DNA reads TGTGCCAGCAGCTCCCAAGGCCCGAACACTGAAGCTTTCTTT. Combining the CDR3 with reference TRBV7-9 and TRBJ1-1 gives the whole variable domain DTGVSQNPRHKITKRGQNVTFRCDPISEHNRLYWYRQTLGQGPEFLTYFQNEAQLEKSRLLSDRFSAERPKGSFSTLEIQRTEQGDSAMYLCASSSQGPNTEAFFGQGTRLTVV.

The V call is TRBV7-3, the J call TRBJ2-3, with unresolved D. Trimming shortened V by 2 bases and J by 4 bases, and 10 bases separated the two germline ends. This CDR3 is built from 14 residues. Germline CDR1 and CDR2: SGHTA and FQGTGA. In nucleotides, the CDR3 is TGTGCCAGCAGCTTAGGTGTCATCGCAGATACGCAGTATTTT. Translation: CASSLGVIADTQYF.

The genes are TRBV10-1 and TRBJ2-3; 11 nucleotides align to TRBD1. With V trimmed by 6 bases and J by 6 bases, 8 bases remained unmatched. This CDR3 is 15 amino acids long. Germline V gene data show CDR1 as WNHNN and CDR2 as SYGVQD (reference sequence). The CDR3 reads CASRTGTGGSDTQYF. In DNA form, the CDR3 reads TGCGCCAGCAGAACCGGGACAGGGGGATCGGATACGCAGTATTTT.

The chain couples TRBV4-3 to TRBJ2-7; D might be TRBD1 (6 bases). This CDR3 comprises 13 residues. V lost 4 bases and J lost 2, with 9 bases in between. CDR1 is LGHNA and CDR2 is YSLEER in the germline V gene. CDR3 nucleotide sequence: TGCGCCAGCAGCCTCAGGGGAGCCTACGAGCAGTACTTC. Translating gives CASSLRGAYEQYF.

This sequence joins TRBV5-4 and TRBJ2-3; 9 bases align to TRBD2. The V segment lost 1 base and the J segment 3 bases; nucleotides outside the gene matches: 3. The germline gives CDR1 SGHNT, CDR2 YYREEE (reference sequence). The CDR3 sequence is 15 residues long. CDR3 sequence (DNA): TGTGCCAGCAGCTTGTCTAGCGGGGAAACAGATACGCAGTATTTT. It is translated as CASSLSSGETDTQYF.

A single count supports this clone. V usage is TRBV12-5 and J usage is TRBJ2-1, with a tentative D call TRBD1 (6 bases). The germline V and J ends were trimmed by 4 bases and 0 bases, with 16 bases remaining between them. The CDR3 spans 17 residues. From germline, CDR1 is LGHNT and CDR2 FRNRAP. This CDR3 is CASGSPRGISSYNEQFF. The CDR3 nucleotides read TGTGCTAGTGGTTCCCCGAGGGGGATCAGCTCCTACAATGAGCAGTTCTTC. Filled out from reference TRBV12-5 and TRBJ2-1, the complete variable domain reads DARVTQTPRHKVTEMGQEVTMRCQPILGHNTVFWYRQTMMQGLELLAYFRNRAPLDDSGMPKDRFSAEMPDATLATLKIQPSEPRDSAVYFCASGSPRGISSYNEQFFGPGTRLTVL.

The chain employs TRBV7-3 and TRBJ2-7; D unresolved. CDR3 length: 13 amino acids. Germline loops: CDR1 SGHTA, CDR2 FQGTGA. V lost 5 bases and J 0 bases, leaving 8 bases between the germline ends. In DNA, the CDR3 is TGTGCCAGCAGCGGCGGCCCCTCCTACGAGCAGTACTTC. The encoded protein is CASSGGPSYEQYF.

The genes are TRBV5-6 and TRBJ1-1; D is perhaps TRBD1 (5 bases). The length of the CDR3 is 16 residues. V was clipped by 4 bases and J by 10 bases, with 26 bases between them. The germline gives CDR1 SGHDT, CDR2 YYEEEE. The CDR3 DNA reads TGTGCCAGCAGCCGGGACCCTAACCCAACCACTGTCTTAGCTTTCTTT. Amino acids: CASSRDPNPTTVLAFF.

The rearrangement links TRBV5-1 to TRBJ2-1; D may correspond to TRBD1 or TRBD2 (6 bases each). V gave up 3 bases and J gave up 4 bases, with 17 bases separating them. The CDR3 contains 16 residues. Germline V gene lookup returns CDR1 SGHRS and CDR2 YFSETQ. For the CDR3, the DNA is TGCGCCAGCAGCTCCCCCGGGGGCCGGACGTACAATGAGCAGTTCTTC. Translated: CASSSPGGRTYNEQFF.

This clone was counted between two and nine times. A much larger clone sits a single nucleotide away, making a read error possible. The chain links TRBV7-3 to TRBJ1-1; TRBD1 is a possible D gene (6 bases). The CDR3 spans 13 residues. Deletions cut 2 bases from V and 4 bases from J, with 8 bases between. CDR1 SGHTA and CDR2 FQGTGA come from the germline V gene. The CDR3 DNA sequence: TGTGCCAGCAGCTTACAGGGGAGCACTGAAGCTTTCTTT. Amino acids: CASSLQGSTEAFF.

The chain employs TRBV15 and TRBJ1-2; 7 bases map to TRBD1. CDR1 LNHNV and CDR2 YYDKDF come from the germline V gene (reference sequence). J was trimmed by 4 bases and V by 0 bases; bases with no gene match: 8. The CDR3 loop spans 16 amino acids. The CDR3 DNA follows: TGTGCCACCAGCAGAGAACTGACAGGGTCCATCTATGGCTACACCTTC. This encodes CATSRELTGSIYGYTF.

The rearrangement uses TRBV7-9 and TRBJ1-6; unclear D gene. Trimming stripped 2 bases from V and 8 bases from J, with 10 bases between. The CDR3 runs to 14 residues. CDR1 is SEHNR and CDR2 is FQNEAQ in the germline V gene (reference sequence). The CDR3 reads CASSLQMSDSPLHF. The DNA for the CDR3 is TGTGCCAGCAGCTTACAAATGTCGGATTCACCCCTCCACTTT. Together with reference TRBV7-9 and TRBJ1-6, the CDR3 gives the full variable domain: DTGVSQNPRHKITKRGQNVTFRCDPISEHNRLYWYRQTLGQGPEFLTYFQNEAQLEKSRLLSDRFSAERPKGSFSTLEIQRTEQGDSAMYLCASSLQMSDSPLHFGNGTRLTVT.

This clone has only a few counts. The chain links TRBV25-1 to TRBJ1-2, with D possibly TRBD1 on 5 matching bases. Germline V gene lookup returns CDR1 MGHDK and CDR2 SYGVNS. The CDR3 sequence is 13 residues long. V was shortened by 1 base and J by 6 bases, with 9 bases between the two germline ends. This CDR3 reads CASSEWVGDGYTF. The CDR3 coding sequence is TGTGCCAGCAGTGAATGGGTAGGGGATGGCTACACCTTC.

This clone was counted a single time. The chain couples TRBV10-3 to TRBJ2-5; 14 bases line up with TRBD2. The J call may be mistaken, given a closer DNA end match to TRBJ2-7. Germline V CDR1 and CDR2: ENHRY, SYGVKD. This CDR3 is 14 amino acids long. The CDR3 DNA sequence: TGTGCCATCACCGGGACTAGCGGGAGCTACGAGCAGTACTTC. Translation: CAITGTSGSYEQYF.

The chain links TRBV4-1 to TRBJ2-7, with unresolved D. The CDR3 is made up of 13 amino acids. The V end lost 3 bases, the J end lost 0 bases, and 6 bases lay between the germline ends. Germline CDR1 and CDR2: MGHRA and YSYEKL. This chain's CDR3 is CASSHVYSYEQYF. The CDR3 bases are TGCGCCAGCAGCCATGTTTACTCCTACGAGCAGTACTTC.

The chain is built from TRBV5-4 and TRBJ2-5; tentatively, D is TRBD1 or TRBD2 (6 bases each). V was pared by 1 base and J by 5 bases, with 12 bases between. The CDR3 has 14 residues. CDR1 SGHNT and CDR2 YYREEE come from the germline V gene (reference sequence). The CDR3 protein is CASSLLGGSETQYF. Here the CDR3 DNA reads TGTGCCAGCAGCTTGCTAGGGGGGAGTGAGACCCAGTACTTC.

This clone came up a few times. V usage is TRBV19 and J usage is TRBJ1-5; D possibly corresponds to TRBD1 (5 bases). Trimming removed 5 bases from V and 6 bases from J, with 14 bases in between. Per germline, CDR1 LNHDA and CDR2 SQIVND (reference sequence). This CDR3 has 14 residues. CDR3 nucleotides: TGTGCCAGTAGTTCTGGGTATGGGGGTCAGCCCCAGCATTTT. It encodes CASSSGYGGQPQHF. The whole variable domain, filled in from reference TRBV19 and TRBJ1-5, reads DGGITQSPKYLFRKEGQNVTLSCEQNLNHDAMYWYRQDPGQGLRLIYYSQIVNDFQKGDIAEGYSVSREKKESFPLTVTSAQKNPTAFYLCASSSGYGGQPQHFGDGTRLSIL.